This T cell receptor (beta chain) is drawn from a study of blood T cell repertoires in COVID-19. Study as a whole: The United States, Italy and Spain were the sources of the acute and convalescent COVID-19 samples. PBMCs, B-cell-depleted T cells, or T cells provided the cDNA or gDNA that made up the material.

In the authors' workflow: Reference gene primer amplification gave nucleated cell count estimates. Repertoires were generated with immunoSEQ multiplex PCR, while TCRdb's copy carries only in-frame clones and drops some. V and J calls and clone size are those listed in that table; D and trimming were worked out from the DNA. The sample yields roughly 160,000 clones, around 87% seen once. The CDR3 runs to 14 residues. Germline CDR1 reads SGHAT; CDR2 reads FQNNGV. Deletions cut 5 bases from V and 8 bases from J, with 15 bases between. Sequences were obtained from peripheral blood. This TCR came from a man between 18 and 35 years old with acute or convalescent COVID-19. The chain recombines TRBV11-2 with TRBJ1-4; maybe TRBD1 (5 bases). The CDR3: CASSPGTWGEKLFF. The CDR3 DNA is TGTGCCAGCAGCCCAGGGACTTGGGGCGAAAAACTGTTTTTT. The full variable domain, completed using reference TRBV11-2 and TRBJ1-4, is EAGVAQSPRYKIIEKRQSVAFWCNPISGHATLYWYQQILGQGPKLLIQFQNNGVVDDSQLPKDRFSAERLKGVDSTLKIQPAKLEDSAVYLCASSPGTWGEKLFFGSGTQLSVL.